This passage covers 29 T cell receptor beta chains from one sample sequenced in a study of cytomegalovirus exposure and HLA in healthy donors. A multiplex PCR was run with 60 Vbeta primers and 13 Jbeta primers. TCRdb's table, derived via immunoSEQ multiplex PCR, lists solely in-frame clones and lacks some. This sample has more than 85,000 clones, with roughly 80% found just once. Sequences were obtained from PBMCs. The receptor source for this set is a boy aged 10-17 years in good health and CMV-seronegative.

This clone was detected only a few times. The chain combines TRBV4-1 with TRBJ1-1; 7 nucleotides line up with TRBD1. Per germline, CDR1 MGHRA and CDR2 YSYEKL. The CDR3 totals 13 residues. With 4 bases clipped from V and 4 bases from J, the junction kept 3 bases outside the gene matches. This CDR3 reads CASSPSGGTEAFF. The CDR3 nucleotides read TGCGCCAGCAGCCCCTCAGGGGGCACTGAAGCTTTCTTT.

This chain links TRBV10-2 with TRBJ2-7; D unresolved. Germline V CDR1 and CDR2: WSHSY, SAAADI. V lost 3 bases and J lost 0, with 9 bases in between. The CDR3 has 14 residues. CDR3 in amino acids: CASSEPGDSYEQYF. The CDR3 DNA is TGCGCCAGCAGTGAACCTGGAGACTCCTACGAGCAGTACTTC.

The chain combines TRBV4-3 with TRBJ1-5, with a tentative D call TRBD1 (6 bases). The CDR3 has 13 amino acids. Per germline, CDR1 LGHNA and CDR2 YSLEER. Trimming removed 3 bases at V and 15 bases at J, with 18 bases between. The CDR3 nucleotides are TGCGCCAGCAGCCAGGTATTACAGGGCATAAGGCATTTT. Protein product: CASSQVLQGIRHF.

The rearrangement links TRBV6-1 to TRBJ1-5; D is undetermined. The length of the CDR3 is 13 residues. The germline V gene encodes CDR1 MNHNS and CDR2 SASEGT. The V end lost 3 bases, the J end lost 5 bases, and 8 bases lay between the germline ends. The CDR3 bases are TGTGCCAGCAGTGATTGGAGGGATCAGCCCCAGCATTTT. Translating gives CASSDWRDQPQHF.

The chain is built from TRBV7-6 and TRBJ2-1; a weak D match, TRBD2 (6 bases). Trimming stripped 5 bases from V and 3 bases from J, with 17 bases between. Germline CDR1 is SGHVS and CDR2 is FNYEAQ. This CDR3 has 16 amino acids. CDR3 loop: CASSPATGLLYNEQFF. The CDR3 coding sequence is TGTGCCAGCAGCCCAGCGACGGGACTCCTCTACAATGAGCAGTTCTTC.

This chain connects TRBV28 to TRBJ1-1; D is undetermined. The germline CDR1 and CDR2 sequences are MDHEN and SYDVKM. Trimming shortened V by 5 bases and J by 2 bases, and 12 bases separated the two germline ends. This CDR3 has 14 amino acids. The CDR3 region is CASSPSGINTEAFF. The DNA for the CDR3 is TGTGCCAGCAGTCCGAGTGGTATCAACACTGAAGCTTTCTTT. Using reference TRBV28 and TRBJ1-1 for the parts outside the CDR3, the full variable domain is DVKVTQSSRYLVKRTGEKVFLECVQDMDHENMFWYRQDPGLGLRLIYFSYDVKMKEKGDIPEGYSVSREKKERFSLILESASTNQTSMYLCASSPSGINTEAFFGQGTRLTVV.

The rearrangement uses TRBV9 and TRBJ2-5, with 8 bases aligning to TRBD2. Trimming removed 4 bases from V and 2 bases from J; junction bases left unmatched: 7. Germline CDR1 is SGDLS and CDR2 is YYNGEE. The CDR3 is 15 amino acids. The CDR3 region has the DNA TGTGCCAGCAGCCACACTAGCGGAGTTCAAGAGACCCAGTACTTC. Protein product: CASSHTSGVQETQYF. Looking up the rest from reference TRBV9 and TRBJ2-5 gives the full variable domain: DSGVTQTPKHLITATGQRVTLRCSPRSGDLSVYWYQQSLDQGLQFLIQYYNGEERAKGNILERFSAQQFPDLHSELNLSSLELGDSALYFCASSHTSGVQETQYFGPGTRLLVL.

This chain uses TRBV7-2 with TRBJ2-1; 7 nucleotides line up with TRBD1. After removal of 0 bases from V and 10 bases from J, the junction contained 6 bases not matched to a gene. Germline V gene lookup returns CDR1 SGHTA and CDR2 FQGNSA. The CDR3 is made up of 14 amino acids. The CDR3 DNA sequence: TGTGCCAGCAGCTTAGCGAGGACAGGCCGGGAGCAGTTCTTC. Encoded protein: CASSLARTGREQFF.

DNA for the CDR3: TGTGCCAGCAGTTACTCTGGGGGCGCCAACGTCCTGACTTTC. This translates into CASSYSGGANVLTF. The chain is built from TRBV6-5 and TRBJ2-6; D is possibly TRBD1 (6 bases). V was shortened by 0 bases and J by 7 bases, with 7 bases between the two germline ends. The CDR3 loop spans 14 amino acids. The germline V gene encodes CDR1 MNHEY and CDR2 SVGAGI.

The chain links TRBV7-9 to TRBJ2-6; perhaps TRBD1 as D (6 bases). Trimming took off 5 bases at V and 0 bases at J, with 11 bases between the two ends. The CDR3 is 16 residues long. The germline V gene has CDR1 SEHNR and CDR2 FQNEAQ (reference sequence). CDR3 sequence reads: CASSHDRISGANVLTF. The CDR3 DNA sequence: TGTGCCAGCAGCCATGACAGGATCTCTGGGGCCAACGTCCTGACTTTC.

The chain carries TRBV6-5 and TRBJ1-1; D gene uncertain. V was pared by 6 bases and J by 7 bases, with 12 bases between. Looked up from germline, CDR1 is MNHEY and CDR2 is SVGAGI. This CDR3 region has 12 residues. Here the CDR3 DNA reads TGTGCCAGCAGCCCCTATCTAGGTGAAGCTTTCTTT. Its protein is CASSPYLGEAFF.

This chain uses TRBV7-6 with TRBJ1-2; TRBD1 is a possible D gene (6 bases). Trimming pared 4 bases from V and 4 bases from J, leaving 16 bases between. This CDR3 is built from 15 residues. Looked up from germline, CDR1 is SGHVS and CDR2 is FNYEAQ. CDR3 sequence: CASSSWGQGGYGYTF. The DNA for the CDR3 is TGTGCCAGCAGCTCATGGGGGCAGGGTGGCTATGGCTACACCTTC.

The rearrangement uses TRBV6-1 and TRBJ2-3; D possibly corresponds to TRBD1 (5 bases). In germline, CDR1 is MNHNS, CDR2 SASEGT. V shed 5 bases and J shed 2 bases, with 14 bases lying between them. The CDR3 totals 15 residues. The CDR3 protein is CASSPDRRNTDTQYF. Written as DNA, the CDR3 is TGTGCCAGCAGTCCCGACAGACGGAACACAGATACGCAGTATTTT.

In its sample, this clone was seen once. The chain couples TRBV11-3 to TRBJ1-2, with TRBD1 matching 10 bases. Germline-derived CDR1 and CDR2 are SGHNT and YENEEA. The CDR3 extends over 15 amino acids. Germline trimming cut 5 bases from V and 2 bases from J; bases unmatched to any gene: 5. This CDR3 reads CASSRQGARNYGYTF. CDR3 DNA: TGTGCCAGCAGCAGACAGGGGGCTCGGAACTATGGCTACACCTTC.

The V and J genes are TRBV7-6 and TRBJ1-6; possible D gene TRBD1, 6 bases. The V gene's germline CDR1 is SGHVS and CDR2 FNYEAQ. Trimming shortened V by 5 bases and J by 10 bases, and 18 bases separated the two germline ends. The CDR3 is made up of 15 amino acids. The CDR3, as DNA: TGTGCCAGCAGCAAAAAAGGGGGGGCGTTGTCACCCCTCCACTTT. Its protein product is CASSKKGGALSPLHF.

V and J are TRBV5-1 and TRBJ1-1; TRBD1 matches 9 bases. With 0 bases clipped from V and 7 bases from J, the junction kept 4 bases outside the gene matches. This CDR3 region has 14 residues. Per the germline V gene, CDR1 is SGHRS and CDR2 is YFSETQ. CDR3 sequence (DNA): TGCGCCAGCAGCTTGGGAGTGGACAGGGGTGAAGCTTTCTTT. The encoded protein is CASSLGVDRGEAFF.

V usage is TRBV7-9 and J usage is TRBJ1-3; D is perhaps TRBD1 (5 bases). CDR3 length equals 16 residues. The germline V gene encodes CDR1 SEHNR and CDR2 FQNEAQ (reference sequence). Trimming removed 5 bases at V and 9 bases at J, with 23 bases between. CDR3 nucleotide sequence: TGTGCCAGCAGCGACGCCGCAGACAGATTCGAAAGCACCATATATTTT. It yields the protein CASSDAADRFESTIYF.

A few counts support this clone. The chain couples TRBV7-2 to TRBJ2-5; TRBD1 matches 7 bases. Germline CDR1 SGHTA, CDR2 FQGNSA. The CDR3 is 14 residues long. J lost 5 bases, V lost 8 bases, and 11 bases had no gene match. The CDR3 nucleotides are TGTGCCAGCGGGGCATCGAGGGGGCAGGAGACCCAGTACTTC. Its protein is CASGASRGQETQYF. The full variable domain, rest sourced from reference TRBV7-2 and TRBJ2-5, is GAGVSQSPSNKVTEKGKDVELRCDPISGHTALYWYRQSLGQGLEFLIYFQGNSAPDKSGLPSDRFSAERTGGSVSTLTIQRTQQEDSAVYLCASGASRGQETQYFGPGTRLLVL.

The CDR3 sequence: CASSKDQGSNQPQHF. The CDR3, as DNA: TGTGCCAGCAGCAAAGATCAGGGAAGCAATCAGCCCCAGCATTTT. The rearrangement links TRBV21-1 to TRBJ1-5; TRBD1, the table's D call, was not compared with the DNA. TRBV21-1 is listed as a pseudogene. This CDR3 spans 15 amino acids.

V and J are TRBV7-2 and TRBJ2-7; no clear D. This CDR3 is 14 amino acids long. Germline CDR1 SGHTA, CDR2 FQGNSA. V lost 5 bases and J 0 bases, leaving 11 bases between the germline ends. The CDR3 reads CASSPLPSSYEQYF. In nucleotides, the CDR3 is TGTGCCAGCAGCCCTCTACCGAGCTCCTACGAGCAGTACTTC.

This CDR3 is CSTIRGSANYGYTF. The CDR3 DNA reads as TGCAGCACCATCCGGGGAAGCGCTAACTATGGCTACACCTTC. This chain connects TRBV29-1 to TRBJ1-2; D remains unclear. Germline V gene data show CDR1 as SQVTM and CDR2 as ANQGSEA. V lost 8 bases and J lost 0, with 16 bases in between. The CDR3 spans 14 residues.

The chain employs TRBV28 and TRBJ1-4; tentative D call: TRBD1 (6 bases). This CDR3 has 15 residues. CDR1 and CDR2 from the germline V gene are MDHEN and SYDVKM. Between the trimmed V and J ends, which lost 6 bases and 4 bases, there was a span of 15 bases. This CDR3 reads CASRFRGQLNEKLFF. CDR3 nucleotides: TGTGCCAGCAGATTCCGAGGACAGCTTAATGAAAAACTGTTTTTT.

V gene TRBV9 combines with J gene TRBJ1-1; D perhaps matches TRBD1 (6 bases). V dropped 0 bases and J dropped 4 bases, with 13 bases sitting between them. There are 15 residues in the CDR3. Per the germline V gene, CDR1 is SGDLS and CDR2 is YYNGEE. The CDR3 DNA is TGTGCCAGCAGCGTAGTTGGGGGCGCGGGCACTGAAGCTTTCTTT. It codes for CASSVVGGAGTEAFF.

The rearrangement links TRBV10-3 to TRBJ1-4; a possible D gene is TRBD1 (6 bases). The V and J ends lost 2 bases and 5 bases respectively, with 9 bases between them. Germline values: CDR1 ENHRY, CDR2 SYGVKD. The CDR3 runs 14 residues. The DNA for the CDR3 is TGTGCCATCAGTGAGGTGGGGGCCAATGAAAAACTGTTTTTT. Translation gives CAISEVGANEKLFF.

The CDR3 region is CASSYSTGSNYGYTF. DNA for the CDR3: TGTGCCAGCAGTTACTCGACAGGGTCTAACTATGGCTACACCTTC. The J gene is TRBJ1-2, the V gene TRBV6-5; TRBD1 matches at 7 bases. Germline CDR1 MNHEY, CDR2 SVGAGI. The CDR3 consists of 15 residues. V shed 0 bases, J shed 0 bases, and the junction held 1 base outside the gene matches.

This CDR3 is CASSQAQGAQDTEAFF. In DNA form, the CDR3 reads TGTGCCAGCAGCCAGGCGCAGGGGGCGCAAGACACTGAAGCTTTCTTT. The V gene is TRBV4-2, the J gene TRBJ1-1, with 8 bases identical to TRBD1. CDR1 and CDR2 from the germline V gene are LGHNA and YNFKEQ. Unmatched junction bases numbered 9, after V lost 3 bases and J lost 3 bases. The CDR3 is 16 residues long.

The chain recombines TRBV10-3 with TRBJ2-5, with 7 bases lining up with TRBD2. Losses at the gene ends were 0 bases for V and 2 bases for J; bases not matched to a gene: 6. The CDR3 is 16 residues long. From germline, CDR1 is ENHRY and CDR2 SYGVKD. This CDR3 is CAISESGTSVQETQYF. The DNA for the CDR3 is TGTGCCATCAGTGAGTCTGGAACTAGCGTACAAGAGACCCAGTACTTC.

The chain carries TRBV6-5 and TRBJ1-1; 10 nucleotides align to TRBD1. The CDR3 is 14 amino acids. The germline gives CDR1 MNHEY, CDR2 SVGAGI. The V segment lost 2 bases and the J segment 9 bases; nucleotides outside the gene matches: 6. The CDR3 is CASSYGQGVEKAFF. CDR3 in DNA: TGTGCCAGCAGTTACGGACAGGGGGTGGAGAAAGCTTTCTTT.

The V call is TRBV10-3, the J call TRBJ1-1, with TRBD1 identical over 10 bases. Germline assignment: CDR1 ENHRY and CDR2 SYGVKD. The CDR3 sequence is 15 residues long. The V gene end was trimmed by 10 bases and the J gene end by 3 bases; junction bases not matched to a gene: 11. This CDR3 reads CATGKTGGSDTEAFF. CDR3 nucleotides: TGTGCCACGGGGAAGACAGGGGGCTCGGACACTGAAGCTTTCTTT.